The clone carrying this T cell receptor (beta chain) was counted ten times or more. Its cognate antigen is unknown. The data are from a study of regulatory T cells in long-lasting Graves disease. Notes on the study in general: Researchers reported studying only peripheral blood, not thyroid tissue.

Time point noted: newly diagnosed GD, antithyroid drugs for less than 3 months. The TCR library was made from RNA that had been extracted from PBMCs in TRIzol. Both iRepertoire HTBI primers and Arm-PCR of CDR3 regions were used to build the TCR beta libraries. MiXCR, applied by TCRdb to the multiplex PCR reads, yields one record per CDR3 protein. The sample has some 220,000 distinct CDR3 sequences, roughly a fifth seen once. There are 15 residues in the CDR3. V lost 2 bases to trimming and J lost 0 bases, with 8 bases between them. Germline CDR1 is SGHKS and CDR2 is YYEKEE (reference sequence). These data also featured in a second study, about T cells in Graves' hyperthyroidism and ophthalmopathy. This second study notes: When ophthalmopathy did not progress within 18 months, Graves' hyperthyroidism was considered stable.

The chain carries TRBV5-5 and TRBJ2-2; D not resolved. The material was peripheral blood mononuclear cells (PBMCs), obtained at new diagnosis, from a patient treated with antithyroid drugs. The origin of this receptor is a woman aged 25 to 39 with Graves disease. CDR3 DNA: TGTGCCAGCAGCTTCTCGGTTTCGAACACCGGGGAGCTGTTTTTT. Its translation: CASSFSVSNTGELFF.